The rows below give T cell receptor beta chains drawn from one sample of a study of blood T cell repertoires in COVID-19. The protocol was immunoSEQ multiplex PCR, while the TCRdb copy is restricted to in-frame clones and leaves out a portion. The sample lists about 200,000 clones, around 80% occurring once. Sequencing was done on a sample of peripheral blood. Receptors were obtained from a woman in her sixties or seventies with acute or convalescent COVID-19. Each CDR3 is given with its conserved first and last residue. The D gene is left open where the match is weak. Rows may omit the clone size; those that give it use once, few, many or a size class.

J: TRBJ2-7
D: NA
size: NA
V: TRBV10-3
CDR3: CAISEHDRMYEQYF
DNA: TGTGCCATCAGTGAGCACGACAGGATGTACGAGCAGTACTTC

J: TRBJ1-4
D: NA
size: NA
V: TRBV7-2
CDR3: CASSRQVGVTGEKLFF
DNA: TGTGCCAGCAGCCGCCAAGTCGGAGTAACTGGCGAAAAACTGTTTTTT

J: TRBJ2-7
D: TRBD2
size: NA
V: TRBV9
CDR3: CASSVELAGVYEQYF
DNA: TGTGCCAGCAGCGTAGAACTAGCGGGAGTTTACGAGCAGTACTTC

J: TRBJ2-7
D: NA
size: NA
V: TRBV27
CDR3: CASSPRHTSSYEQYF
DNA: TGTGCCAGCAGTCCCCGACACACCAGCTCCTACGAGCAGTACTTC

J: TRBJ1-4
D: NA
size: NA
V: TRBV6-5
CDR3: CASTTTGQWYEKLFF
DNA: TGTGCCAGCACCACCACAGGGCAGTGGTATGAAAAACTGTTTTTT

J: TRBJ2-1
D: TRBD2
size: once
V: TRBV24-1
CDR3: CATSDYLADSYNEQFF
DNA: TGTGCCACCAGTGATTATCTAGCGGACTCCTACAATGAGCAGTTCTTC

J: TRBJ2-1
D: NA
size: NA
V: TRBV18
CDR3: CASSWTPGDEQFF
DNA: TGTGCCAGCTCCTGGACACCCGGCGATGAGCAGTTCTTC

J: TRBJ1-1
D: NA
size: NA
V: TRBV28
CDR3: CASLLGGKWAFF
DNA: TGTGCCAGCCTTTTGGGGGGGAAGTGGGCTTTCTTT

J: TRBJ1-4
D: NA
size: NA
V: TRBV19
CDR3: CASSISPWGTNEKLFF
DNA: TGTGCCAGTAGTATAAGCCCCTGGGGCACTAATGAAAAACTGTTTTTT

J: TRBJ1-1
D: TRBD1
size: NA
V: TRBV5-1
CDR3: CASSLGTGSTEAFF
DNA: TGCGCCAGCAGCCTAGGGACAGGGTCCACTGAAGCTTTCTTT

J: TRBJ2-7
D: TRBD2
size: many
V: TRBV4-2
CDR3: CASSQRAGGPSEQYF
DNA: TGTGCCAGCAGCCAAAGGGCGGGAGGGCCGTCTGAGCAGTACTTC

J: TRBJ2-5
D: TRBD2
size: NA
V: TRBV5-4
CDR3: CASSLGTSGQETQYF
DNA: TGTGCCAGCAGCTTGGGGACTAGCGGTCAAGAGACCCAGTACTTC

J: TRBJ2-1
D: NA
size: many
V: TRBV27
CDR3: CASSLSPVSSYNEQFF
DNA: TGTGCCAGCAGTTTATCTCCCGTGAGCTCCTACAATGAGCAGTTCTTC

J: TRBJ2-5
D: NA
size: NA
V: TRBV28
CDR3: CASSLSGVGQETQYF
DNA: TGTGCCAGCAGTTTATCCGGAGTCGGACAAGAGACCCAGTACTTC

J: TRBJ2-2
D: NA
size: NA
V: TRBV9
CDR3: CASSVEQAVGELFF
DNA: TGTGCCAGCAGCGTAGAACAGGCTGTCGGGGAGCTGTTTTTT

J: TRBJ1-2
D: TRBD1
size: NA
V: TRBV11-2
CDR3: CASRLSGGDGYTF
DNA: TGTGCCAGCAGACTCTCAGGGGGCGATGGCTACACCTTC

J: TRBJ2-1
D: TRBD1
size: NA
V: TRBV5-1
CDR3: CASSKTGRSYNEQFF
DNA: TGCGCCAGCAGCAAGACAGGGCGGTCGTACAATGAGCAGTTCTTC

J: TRBJ2-3
D: NA
size: NA
V: TRBV5-1
CDR3: CASSEDSVTDTQYF
DNA: TGCGCCAGCAGCGAGGACAGCGTCACAGATACGCAGTATTTT

J: TRBJ1-2
D: NA
size: NA
V: TRBV9
CDR3: CASSVVGGTFYGYTF
DNA: TGTGCCAGCAGCGTAGTCGGGGGGACCTTCTATGGCTACACCTTC

J: TRBJ2-1
D: NA
size: NA
V: TRBV2
CDR3: CASRPTGSNEQFF
DNA: TGTGCCAGCAGGCCGACGGGATCCAATGAGCAGTTCTTC

J: TRBJ2-1
D: NA
size: NA
V: TRBV5-1
CDR3: CASSLEGVIRNEQFF
DNA: TGCGCCAGCAGCTTGGAAGGGGTTATCCGCAATGAGCAGTTCTTC

J: TRBJ2-5
D: NA
size: NA
V: TRBV30
CDR3: CAWRDTPYQETQYF
DNA: TGTGCCTGGAGGGACACTCCGTACCAAGAGACCCAGTACTTC

J: TRBJ2-7
D: NA
size: NA
V: TRBV6-5
CDR3: CASRPLRRVSYEQYF
DNA: TGTGCCAGCAGGCCCCTCCGGCGGGTAAGCTACGAGCAGTACTTC

J: TRBJ2-1
D: NA
size: NA
V: TRBV3-1/TRBV3-2
CDR3: CASSQLGDEQFF
DNA: TGTGCCAGCAGCCAACTAGGCGATGAGCAGTTCTTC

J: TRBJ1-6
D: NA
size: few
V: TRBV5-6
CDR3: CASSLSRANSPLHF
DNA: TGTGCCAGCAGCTTGAGCAGGGCGAATTCACCCCTCCACTTT

J: TRBJ1-4
D: NA
size: once
V: TRBV3-1/TRBV3-2
CDR3: CASSLLGGGEKLFF
DNA: TGTGCCAGCAGCCTTCTAGGAGGAGGAGAAAAACTGTTTTTT

J: TRBJ2-7
D: TRBD2
size: NA
V: TRBV19
CDR3: CASSIALGPLAGGFEQYF
DNA: TGTGCCAGTAGTATAGCCCTTGGGCCACTAGCGGGAGGATTCGAGCAGTACTTC

J: TRBJ2-2
D: NA
size: NA
V: TRBV6-4
CDR3: CASSVSDTGELFF
DNA: TGTGCCAGCAGCGTATCAGATACCGGGGAGCTGTTTTTT

J: TRBJ1-1
D: TRBD1
size: NA
V: TRBV3-1/TRBV3-2
CDR3: CASRGGTGGVNTEAFF
DNA: TGTGCCAGCAGAGGGGGGACAGGGGGCGTGAACACTGAAGCTTTCTTT

J: TRBJ2-7
D: NA
size: few
V: TRBV24-1
CDR3: CATSRGSGVYEQYF
DNA: TGTGCCACCAGTAGGGGCTCCGGAGTTTACGAGCAGTACTTC

J: TRBJ2-1
D: NA
size: few
V: TRBV6-1
CDR3: CASSEPYRANEQFF
DNA: TGTGCCAGCAGTGAACCTTACAGGGCGAATGAGCAGTTCTTC

J: TRBJ2-4
D: NA
size: NA
V: TRBV9
CDR3: CASSPGGTALAKNIQYF
DNA: TGTGCCAGCAGCCCAGGGGGGACAGCGCTAGCCAAAAACATTCAGTACTTC

J: TRBJ2-5
D: TRBD2
size: NA
V: TRBV5-1
CDR3: CASRDTSGQETQYF
DNA: TGCGCCAGCAGAGATACTAGCGGCCAAGAGACCCAGTACTTC

J: TRBJ2-3
D: TRBD2
size: once
V: TRBV20-1
CDR3: CSASKREGVSTDTQYF
DNA: TGCAGTGCTAGTAAGCGGGAGGGGGTTAGCACAGATACGCAGTATTTT

J: TRBJ2-3
D: TRBD2
size: NA
V: TRBV10-3
CDR3: CAISAGGDTQYF
DNA: TGTGCCATCAGTGCGGGGGGGGATACGCAGTATTTT

J: TRBJ1-2
D: NA
size: many
V: TRBV3-1/TRBV3-2
CDR3: CASSQDRARYGYTF
DNA: TGTGCCAGCAGCCAAGACAGGGCACGCTATGGCTACACCTTC

J: TRBJ2-3
D: TRBD2
size: NA
V: TRBV5-1
CDR3: CASSRLAGAGNTQYF
DNA: TGCGCCAGCAGCAGATTAGCGGGCGCGGGGAATACGCAGTATTTT

J: TRBJ1-2
D: NA
size: NA
V: TRBV25-1
CDR3: CASSEYGIGYNYGYTF
DNA: TGTGCCAGCAGTGAATACGGGATAGGGTATAACTATGGCTACACCTTC

J: TRBJ2-4
D: NA
size: NA
V: TRBV3-1/TRBV3-2
CDR3: CASSSSERNIQYF
DNA: TGTGCCAGCAGTTCCAGCGAGAGAAACATTCAGTACTTC

J: TRBJ1-4
D: NA
size: NA
V: TRBV5-1
CDR3: CASRASMPGLGEKLFF
DNA: TGCGCCAGCAGAGCGTCCATGCCGGGACTCGGGGAAAAACTGTTTTTT

J: TRBJ2-1
D: NA
size: few
V: TRBV24-1
CDR3: CATSGAGTNNEQFF
DNA: TGTGCCACCAGTGGGGCGGGGACCAACAATGAGCAGTTCTTC

J: TRBJ1-4
D: NA
size: NA
V: TRBV28
CDR3: CASTRDKINEKLFF
DNA: TGTGCCAGCACCAGGGACAAAATTAATGAAAAACTGTTTTTT

J: TRBJ1-6
D: TRBD1
size: NA
V: TRBV10-3
CDR3: CAISEFDGQGYNSPLHF
DNA: TGTGCCATCAGTGAGTTTGATGGACAGGGCTATAATTCACCCCTCCACTTT

J: TRBJ1-6
D: NA
size: NA
V: TRBV30
CDR3: CAWSLMNSPLHF
DNA: TGTGCCTGGAGTTTAATGAATTCACCCCTCCACTTT

J: TRBJ1-6
D: TRBD1
size: NA
V: TRBV28
CDR3: CASSRDRGQDSPLHF
DNA: TGTGCCAGCAGTCGGGACAGGGGGCAGGATTCACCCCTCCACTTT

J: TRBJ2-3
D: NA
size: NA
V: TRBV5-4
CDR3: CASSFIASTDTQYF
DNA: TGTGCCAGCAGCTTTATAGCTAGCACAGATACGCAGTATTTT

J: TRBJ2-6
D: TRBD1
size: NA
V: TRBV24-1
CDR3: CATSEEYGQGSSGANVLTF
DNA: TGTGCCACCAGTGAAGAGTACGGACAGGGGAGCTCTGGGGCCAACGTCCTGACTTTC

J: TRBJ2-1
D: TRBD2
size: once
V: TRBV7-8
CDR3: CASSGTGTSNRFF
DNA: TGTGCCAGCAGCGGGACCGGGACTAGCAACCGGTTCTTC

J: TRBJ1-2
D: NA
size: NA
V: TRBV28
CDR3: CASSLSTLFLIPGGYTF
DNA: TGTGCCAGCAGTTTATCGACATTGTTCTTGATACCAGGTGGCTACACCTTC

J: TRBJ1-6
D: NA
size: NA
V: TRBV10-3
CDR3: CAISEGSYNSPLHF
DNA: TGTGCCATCAGTGAAGGGAGCTATAATTCACCCCTCCACTTT

J: TRBJ2-6
D: NA
size: NA
V: TRBV2
CDR3: CASSVNPGSSGANVLTF
DNA: TGTGCCAGCAGTGTTAATCCGGGGAGTTCTGGGGCCAACGTCCTGACTTTC

J: TRBJ2-1
D: TRBD2
size: once
V: TRBV27
CDR3: CATSLYPGGIYNEQFF
DNA: TGTGCCACTAGTTTATATCCGGGAGGGATCTACAATGAGCAGTTCTTC

J: TRBJ2-2
D: NA
size: NA
V: TRBV19
CDR3: CASSIVAVNTGELFF
DNA: TGTGCCAGTAGTATAGTCGCGGTGAACACCGGGGAGCTGTTTTTT

J: TRBJ1-5
D: NA
size: NA
V: TRBV19
CDR3: CASSILNQPQHF
DNA: TGTGCCAGTAGTATCCTCAATCAGCCCCAGCATTTT

J: TRBJ2-2
D: NA
size: NA
V: TRBV2
CDR3: CASKRQINTGELFF
DNA: TGTGCCAGCAAGAGACAGATAAACACCGGGGAGCTGTTTTTT

J: TRBJ1-4
D: NA
size: NA
V: TRBV28
CDR3: CASRDWNEKLFF
DNA: TGTGCCAGCCGGGACTGGAATGAAAAACTGTTTTTT